This T cell receptor beta chain was sequenced during a study of cytomegalovirus exposure and HLA in healthy donors. Study outcomes and limitations: Most of the TCR beta V segments (in an earlier analysis) were productive either about 90% or about 30% of the time.

Regarding this clone: What it binds is unknown.

In the PCR, 60 Vbeta and 13 Jbeta primers were used. This table comes from immunoSEQ multiplex PCR, and its TCRdb copy is limited to in-frame clones, with some not included. The table records 100,000 or so clones, 83% of them present only once. V gave up 2 bases and J gave up 4 bases, with 9 bases separating them. The CDR3 is 15 residues long. Germline CDR1 and CDR2: SGHVS and FNYEAQ. Specimen: PBMCs. V and J are TRBV7-6 and TRBJ2-6, with D possibly TRBD1 on 6 matching bases. The sequence was collected from a man between 18 and 29 years old in good health and CMV-seronegative. CDR3 in amino acids: CASSLRGTGANVLTF. CDR3 coding DNA: TGTGCCAGCAGCTTAAGGGGGACCGGGGCCAACGTCCTGACTTTC.